This T cell receptor (beta chain) was profiled in a study of beta chain features in type 1 diabetes. General study results and limits: All four CD4+ subsets from Type 1 diabetes patients carried moderately but significantly shorter TCRB CDR3s.

The authors reverse transcribed all of the isolated RNA, so sequencing captured expressed TCRB transcripts. Measured with immunoSEQ multiplex PCR; TCRdb has only the in-frame clones, and not every one. The data show 400,000 to 550,000 clones, roughly an eighth seen once. V gave up 8 bases and J gave up 0 bases, with 5 bases separating them. Germline CDR1 is MGHDK and CDR2 is SYGVNS. The length of the CDR3 is 13 residues. This clone has more than one count but fewer than ten. Its antigen is currently unknown. CD4+ naive, central memory, regulatory and stem cell-like memory cells were sorted via CD45RO/CCR7/CD25/CD127/CD95/CD27. All of the sorted populations showed purity greater than 95%.

The rearrangement uses TRBV25-1 and TRBJ2-6, with no clear D. The sequenced sample was naive CD4+ T cells from blood. This receptor was taken from a woman younger than 30 in good health. CDR3 loop: CASVSSGANVLTF. The CDR3 nucleotides are TGTGCCAGCGTCAGCTCTGGGGCCAACGTCCTGACTTTC.